The 17 T cell receptor beta chains below all came from one sample that was sequenced in a study of cytomegalovirus exposure and HLA in healthy donors. The PCR employed 60 Vbeta primers together with 13 Jbeta primers. The protocol was immunoSEQ multiplex PCR, while the TCRdb copy is restricted to in-frame clones and leaves out a portion. The listing contains around 130,000 clones. The sequencing sample was made of PBMCs. The receptors come from a woman aged 40-49 years in good health and CMV-seronegative.

The chain couples TRBV19 to TRBJ2-7, with D unclear. Trimming left V 10 bases short and J 2 bases short, with 15 bases between. CDR1 LNHDA and CDR2 SQIVND come from the germline V gene (reference sequence). This CDR3 contains 13 residues. CDR3 protein: CATAPGFPYEQYF. CDR3 sequence (DNA): TGTGCCACCGCCCCAGGATTTCCCTACGAGCAGTACTTC.

The chain links TRBV6-4 to TRBJ2-2; 15 nucleotides agree with TRBD2. Germline loops: CDR1 MRHNA, CDR2 SNTAGT. Trimming at V came to 7 bases and at J to 4 bases, leaving 7 bases not matched to a gene. The CDR3 is 17 residues long. The CDR3 bases are TGTGCCAGCACCCGGACTAGCGGGGGGGCCTTCACCGGGGAGCTGTTTTTT. Translation gives CASTRTSGGAFTGELFF.

The chain combines TRBV6-1 with TRBJ2-7; D perhaps matches TRBD2 (6 bases). Trimming shortened V by 4 bases and J by 9 bases, and 16 bases separated the two germline ends. The CDR3 covers 13 residues. Looked up from germline, CDR1 is MNHNS and CDR2 is SASEGT. The DNA of the CDR3 is TGTGCCAGCAGTGGGACGGAGGGGAAGGGGCAGTACGTC. Residues: CASSGTEGKGQYV.

The J gene is TRBJ2-3, the V gene TRBV27, with a possible D match to TRBD1 (6 bases). V shed 7 bases and J shed 1 base, with 12 bases lying between them. The CDR3 is 14 amino acids. CDR1 and CDR2 (germline): MNHEY, SMNVEV (reference sequence). The CDR3 DNA sequence: TGTGCCAGCAAGTGGGGGCTCGGCACAGATACGCAGTATTTT. Amino acids: CASKWGLGTDTQYF.

The V gene is TRBV5-1, the J gene TRBJ1-4, with 7 bases that match TRBD1. The CDR3 has 18 residues. With V trimmed by 0 bases and J by 0 bases, 8 bases remained unmatched. The germline V gene has CDR1 SGHRS and CDR2 YFSETQ. CDR3 in DNA: TGCGCCAGCAGCTTGGGACAGGGCCTTTCTGCAACTAATGAAAAACTGTTTTTT. It translates to CASSLGQGLSATNEKLFF.

This chain links TRBV28 with TRBJ1-4, with TRBD1 matching 9 bases. The germline gives CDR1 MDHEN, CDR2 SYDVKM. The CDR3 has 14 residues. Losses at the gene ends were 5 bases for V and 6 bases for J; bases not matched to a gene: 4. The CDR3 sequence: CASSVTGGDEKLFF. Written as DNA, the CDR3 is TGTGCCAGCAGTGTGACAGGGGGAGATGAAAAACTGTTTTTT.

V usage is TRBV5-4 and J usage is TRBJ1-6, with a possible D match to TRBD1 (6 bases). The CDR3 has 14 residues. Germline V gene sequence: CDR1 SGHNT, CDR2 YYREEE (reference sequence). V was clipped by 9 bases and J by 9 bases, with 19 bases between them. CDR3 amino acids: CAIQSQGRSSPLHF. Here the CDR3 DNA reads TGTGCCATACAATCACAGGGTAGGAGTTCACCCCTCCACTTT.

The chain joins TRBV4-2 to TRBJ2-3; TRBD2 aligns across 11 bases. Germline assignment: CDR1 LGHNA and CDR2 YNFKEQ. Germline trimming cut 3 bases from V and 3 bases from J; bases unmatched to any gene: 5. The CDR3 totals 16 residues. The CDR3: CASSQTTSGGTDTQYF. The CDR3, as DNA: TGTGCCAGCAGCCAGACCACTAGCGGGGGTACAGATACGCAGTATTTT.

The gene calls are TRBV11-2 and TRBJ2-3; D is unresolved. Trimming pared 0 bases from V and 6 bases from J, leaving 7 bases between. Germline assignment: CDR1 SGHAT and CDR2 FQNNGV. The CDR3 sequence is 13 residues long. Here the CDR3 DNA reads TGTGCCAGCAGCTTAGAGTTATCGGATACGCAGTATTTT. This encodes CASSLELSDTQYF.

Concerning this clone itself: The sample holds other DNA sequences that translate to the same CDR3. This chain uses TRBV19 with TRBJ1-2, with 7 nucleotides matching TRBD1. The germline V gene has CDR1 LNHDA and CDR2 SQIVND (reference sequence). J lost 3 bases, V lost 5 bases, and 3 bases had no gene match. The CDR3 totals 13 residues. The CDR3 region is CASSDRDYYGYTF. The CDR3 DNA sequence: TGTGCCAGTAGTGACAGGGATTACTATGGCTACACCTTC.

The chain carries TRBV6-6 and TRBJ1-4; 7 bases fit TRBD1. The length of the CDR3 is 14 residues. V lost 5 bases and J lost 3; bases outside the gene matches: 3. Per germline, CDR1 MNHNY and CDR2 SVGAGI (reference sequence). The CDR3 DNA sequence: TGTGCCAGCAGTCCGGACAGGCCTAATGAAAAACTGTTTTTT. As protein: CASSPDRPNEKLFF.

The rearrangement uses TRBV28 and TRBJ2-3; 10 bases align to TRBD2. The V segment lost 5 bases and the J segment 5 bases; nucleotides outside the gene matches: 10. Germline assignment: CDR1 MDHEN and CDR2 SYDVKM. This CDR3 contains 16 residues. This chain's CDR3 is CASSALGAGGIDTQYF. The CDR3 nucleotides are TGTGCCAGCAGTGCCCTCGGAGCGGGGGGGATAGATACGCAGTATTTT.

The J gene is TRBJ1-2, the V gene TRBV28, with D unclear. The germline V and J ends were trimmed by 2 bases and 6 bases, with 13 bases remaining between them. CDR1 MDHEN and CDR2 SYDVKM come from the germline V gene. The CDR3 loop spans 14 amino acids. The CDR3 DNA sequence: TGTGCCAGCAGTTTAGTGTACGTAACAGATGGCTACACCTTC. It codes for CASSLVYVTDGYTF.

The chain carries TRBV4-1 and TRBJ1-1, with D maybe TRBD1 (6 bases). The V and J ends lost 3 bases and 11 bases respectively, with 16 bases between them. The V gene's germline CDR1 is MGHRA and CDR2 YSYEKL. The CDR3 runs to 13 residues. The CDR3 here is CASSQRPGQLAFF. DNA for the CDR3: TGCGCCAGCAGCCAGAGACCGGGACAATTGGCTTTCTTT.

The rearrangement links TRBV5-4 to TRBJ2-5; 8 nucleotides line up with TRBD2. Germline V lookup: CDR1 SGHNT, CDR2 YYREEE (reference sequence). CDR3 length: 14 residues. Trimming cost V 1 base and J 4 bases; bases outside gene matches: 3. The CDR3, as DNA: TGTGCCAGCAGCTTGAGACTAGCGCCAGAGACCCAGTACTTC. It translates to CASSLRLAPETQYF.

The V call is TRBV4-3, the J call TRBJ2-7; D is perhaps TRBD1 (5 bases). The V end was cut by 0 bases, the J end by 6 bases, with 15 bases between. Germline lookup yields CDR1 LGHNA and CDR2 YSLEER. This CDR3 contains 15 residues. The CDR3 DNA follows: TGCGCCAGCAGCCAAGATCAAAGGACAAGGAGCGAGCAGTACTTC. This encodes CASSQDQRTRSEQYF.

The V gene is TRBV28, the J gene TRBJ1-6, with 7 bases aligning to TRBD1. This CDR3 spans 15 amino acids. CDR1 and CDR2 (germline): MDHEN, SYDVKM. With V trimmed by 7 bases and J by 4 bases, 7 bases remained unmatched. For the CDR3, the DNA is TGTGCCAGCACCCCGACAGGGTCGTATAATTCACCCCTCCACTTT. Its protein product is CASTPTGSYNSPLHF.